The clone carrying this TCR beta chain was found once. Trimming cost V 4 bases and J 7 bases, with 13 bases left between them. The CDR3 contains 13 residues. Germline CDR1 MNHNY, CDR2 SVGAGI (reference sequence). This sample stems from a study of blood T cell repertoires in COVID-19. At the level of the study: Specimens from acute and convalescent COVID-19 originated in the United States, Italy and Spain. PBMCs, B-cell-depleted T cells, or T cells were the source of the cDNA or gDNA that made up the material.

As processed by the authors: It was from reference gene primer amplification that nucleated cell counts were estimated. Libraries were prepared by immunoSEQ multiplex PCR; TCRdb keeps only in-frame clonotypes and omits some of them. Clonal size and the V and J genes are those of that table, whereas D and trimming came from the DNA. The sample shows 90,000 to 120,000 clones, about nine tenths of them seen only once. Sequenced sample: peripheral blood. The V and J genes are TRBV6-6 and TRBJ1-2, with D tentatively TRBD1 (5 bases). The receptor was isolated from a woman in her twenties or thirties with acute or convalescent COVID-19. The chain's CDR3 is CASSSEGRLGYTF. The CDR3 DNA sequence: TGTGCCAGCAGTTCAGAGGGGAGGCTTGGCTACACCTTC.